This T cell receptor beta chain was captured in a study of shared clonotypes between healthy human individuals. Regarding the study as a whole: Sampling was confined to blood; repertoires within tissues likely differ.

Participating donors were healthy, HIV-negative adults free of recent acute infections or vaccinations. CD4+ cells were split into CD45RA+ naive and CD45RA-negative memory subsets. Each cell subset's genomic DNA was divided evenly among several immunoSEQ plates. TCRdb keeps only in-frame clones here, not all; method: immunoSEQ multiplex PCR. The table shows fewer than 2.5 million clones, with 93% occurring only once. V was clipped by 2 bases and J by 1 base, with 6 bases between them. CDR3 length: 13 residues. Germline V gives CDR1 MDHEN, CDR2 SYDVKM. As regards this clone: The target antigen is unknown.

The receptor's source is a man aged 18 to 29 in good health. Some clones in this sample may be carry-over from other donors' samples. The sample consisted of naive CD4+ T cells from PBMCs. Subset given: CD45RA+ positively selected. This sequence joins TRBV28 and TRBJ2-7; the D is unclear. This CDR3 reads CASSLAMSYEQYF. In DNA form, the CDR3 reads TGTGCCAGCAGTTTAGCCATGTCCTACGAGCAGTACTTC.